The next 21 T cell receptor beta chains were all read from a single sample in a study of T cell repertoires in cytomegalovirus infection. No antigen is known for these receptors. A single record per CDR3 protein comes from TCRdb applying MiXCR to the reads. This sample has about 770,000 distinct CDR3 sequences, with around 29% found just once. Source: cultured CD8+ T cells from PBMCs, taken from culture after CMV antigen stimulation. Receptors originate from a human donor in good health (CMV status not recorded). Some clones in this sample may be carry-over from other donors' samples.

Worth noting for this clonotype: One end of the junction varies from germline; a read error may be responsible. The chain employs TRBV2 and TRBJ1-1; D gene ambiguous. In germline, CDR1 is SNHLY, CDR2 FYNNEI. The CDR3 contains 15 residues. The CDR3 loop is CASREDTGGNTEAFF. The CDR3 DNA follows: TGTGCCAGCAGGGAAGACACTGGCGGGAACACTGAAGCTTTCTTT.

In this sample, this clonotype turned up a few times. The chain links TRBV7-6 to TRBJ2-5, with D tentatively TRBD2 (6 bases). V shed 1 base and J shed 1 base, with 10 bases lying between them. The CDR3 loop spans 15 amino acids. CDR1 and CDR2 (germline): SGHVS, FNYEAQ. Here the CDR3 reads CASSLDSGVQETQYF. The CDR3 DNA follows: TGTGCCAGCAGCTTAGACTCGGGGGTCCAAGAGACCCAGTACTTC.

This chain connects TRBV7-9 to TRBJ2-7; possibly TRBD2 for D (5 bases). The V gene lost 5 bases and the J gene lost 4 bases, with 12 bases spanning the gap. CDR1 is SEHNR, CDR2 FQNEAQ, per germline (reference sequence). The CDR3 totals 13 residues. CDR3 in amino acids: CASSAGPGYEQYV. CDR3 bases: TGTGCCAGCAGCGCCGGACCGGGGTACGAGCAGTACGTC.

This chain joins TRBV5-4 and TRBJ2-7; TRBD2 is a possible D gene (5 bases). CDR3 length equals 14 residues. Germline V gives CDR1 SGHNT, CDR2 YYREEE (reference sequence). V was cut by 6 bases and J by 2 bases, with 15 bases left in between. CDR3 bases: TGTGCCAGCACCAATCTCGGGGAAGCCTACGAGCAGTACGTC. Its protein product is CASTNLGEAYEQYV.

This clonotype showed up just a few times. The chain carries TRBV20-1 and TRBJ1-6, with 10 positions matching TRBD1. J gave up 9 bases and V 6 bases, and 8 bases lay outside the gene matches. This CDR3 has 14 residues. Germline V gene data show CDR1 as DFQATT and CDR2 as SNEGSKA (reference sequence). Here the CDR3 reads CSASDRGLGSPLHF. CDR3 sequence (DNA): TGCAGTGCCTCCGACAGGGGGCTAGGTTCACCCCTCCACTTT.

The gene calls are TRBV19 and TRBJ1-1, with no clear D. This CDR3 contains 13 residues. From germline, CDR1 is LNHDA and CDR2 SQIVND (reference sequence). Trimming stripped 6 bases from V and 2 bases from J, with 10 bases between. CDR3 DNA sequence: TGTGCCAGTAGGCTAGGCAGTAACACTGAAGCTTTCTTT. Translating gives CASRLGSNTEAFF.

The chain is built from TRBV20-1 and TRBJ2-2, with a weak D call TRBD2 (6 bases). V lost 4 bases to trimming and J lost 4 bases, with 10 bases between them. Germline CDR1 is DFQATT and CDR2 is SNEGSKA (reference sequence). CDR3 length: 13 amino acids. The DNA of the CDR3 is TGCAGTGCTAAGCGGGTGCTCACCGGGGAGCTGTTTTTT. This encodes CSAKRVLTGELFF.

This chain connects TRBV24-1 to TRBJ2-1, with D unclear. V was trimmed by 0 bases and J by 5 bases, leaving 7 bases between them. Germline CDR1 reads KGHDR; CDR2 reads SFDVKD. The CDR3 totals 14 residues. The CDR3 bases are TGTGCCACCAGTGATTTGTCAGAAGACAATGAGCAGTTCTTC. Translating gives CATSDLSEDNEQFF.

This clonotype has a count of ten or more. The V call is TRBV28, the J call TRBJ1-5; D remains unclear. The CDR3 loop spans 21 amino acids. V shed 1 base and J shed 0 bases, with 25 bases lying between them. Per the germline V gene, CDR1 is MDHEN and CDR2 is SYDVKM. CDR3 protein: CASSLYPDGLPSRYSNQPQHF. CDR3 nucleotide sequence: TGTGCCAGCAGTTTATACCCGGACGGCCTACCCTCACGCTATAGCAATCAGCCCCAGCATTTT.

This clonotype was observed once. This sequence joins TRBV9 and TRBJ2-3; TRBD2 matches 10 bases. This CDR3 comprises 17 residues. Germline CDR1 is SGDLS and CDR2 is YYNGEE. Trimming removed 4 bases from V and 2 bases from J; junction bases left unmatched: 10. The CDR3 here is CASSLSGLAGDTDTQYF. The CDR3 nucleotides are TGTGCCAGCAGCCTGAGCGGGCTAGCGGGGGACACAGATACGCAGTATTTT.

This clonotype appeared many times. The genes are TRBV7-6 and TRBJ2-2, with 9 bases identical to TRBD1. The CDR3 contains 15 residues. Germline CDR1 reads SGHVS; CDR2 reads FNYEAQ. J was trimmed by 7 bases and V by 4 bases; bases with no gene match: 7. CDR3 DNA sequence: TGTGCCAGCAGCTATACAGGGGGCATTAGCGGGGAGCTGTTTTTT. This encodes CASSYTGGISGELFF.

This chain connects TRBV7-2 to TRBJ1-6; 11 bases are a match to TRBD1. The germline V gene encodes CDR1 SGHTA and CDR2 FQGNSA. V trimming: 0 bases; J trimming: 9 bases; junction bases outside the gene matches: 7. The CDR3 loop spans 17 amino acids. The CDR3 DNA follows: TGTGCCAGCAGCTTAGCGAAGGAGGGACAGGGGGGTTCACCCCTCCACTTT. It specifies CASSLAKEGQGGSPLHF.

This clonotype was observed a single time. The chain is built from TRBV4-3 and TRBJ2-1; the match to TRBD2 covers 12 bases. V gave up 0 bases and J gave up 8 bases; unmatched junction bases: 2. CDR1 LGHNA and CDR2 YSLEER come from the germline V gene. CDR3 size: 15 residues. DNA for the CDR3: TGCGCCAGCAGCCAAGAGCTAGCGGGGGGGGATGAGCAGTTCTTC. This translates into CASSQELAGGDEQFF.

Many counts were recorded for this clonotype. V is TRBV12-3 or TRBV12-4 and J is TRBJ2-5; 7 positions agree with TRBD2. The V segment lost 5 bases and the J segment 1 base; nucleotides outside the gene matches: 4. The CDR3 extends over 14 amino acids. CDR3 protein: CASSGRDGQETQYF. CDR3 nucleotides: TGTGCCAGCAGTGGGAGGGACGGCCAAGAGACCCAGTACTTC.

The rearrangement joins TRBV6-2 or TRBV6-3 to TRBJ2-1; TRBD1 matches at 9 bases. J gave up 4 bases and V 0 bases, and 4 bases lay outside the gene matches. The length of the CDR3 is 16 residues. Germline loops: CDR1 MNHEY, CDR2 SVGEGT. The CDR3 DNA is TGTGCCAGCAGTTACTCGGGACAGGGTGAATACAATGAGCAGTTCTTC. Its translation: CASSYSGQGEYNEQFF.

The V gene is TRBV6-6, the J gene TRBJ1-2, with D unclear. CDR1 is MNHNY and CDR2 is SVGAGI in the germline V gene (reference sequence). The V gene lost 0 bases and the J gene lost 4 bases, with 12 bases spanning the gap. The CDR3 loop spans 15 amino acids. The CDR3 here is CASSYSTVSSYGYTF. The CDR3 DNA follows: TGTGCCAGCAGTTACTCGACTGTCTCGAGCTATGGCTACACCTTC.

The rearrangement links TRBV20-1 to TRBJ1-1; D gene ambiguous. The CDR3 runs to 14 residues. Deletions cut 4 bases from V and 1 base from J, with 13 bases between. Germline V CDR1 and CDR2: DFQATT, SNEGSKA (reference sequence). The CDR3 coding sequence is TGCAGTGCTACGAGGCCTGGTCGGAACACTGAAGCTTTCTTT. It translates to CSATRPGRNTEAFF.

This clonotype was seen only a few times. The chain couples TRBV10-3 to TRBJ1-1; D is unclear. Trimming pared 6 bases from V and 5 bases from J, leaving 10 bases between. The germline gives CDR1 ENHRY, CDR2 SYGVKD. The CDR3 contains 12 residues. The CDR3 DNA reads as TGTGCCATCAGGACCCCAGAAACTGAAGCTTTCTTT. Residues: CAIRTPETEAFF.

This clonotype was recorded a few times. This sequence joins TRBV12-3 or TRBV12-4 and TRBJ1-2, with 7 bases that match TRBD1. The V segment lost 5 bases and the J segment 0 bases; nucleotides outside the gene matches: 3. The CDR3 runs 14 residues. The CDR3 nucleotides are TGTGCCAGCAGTGGGACAGACCCTAACTATGGCTACACCTTC. Protein product: CASSGTDPNYGYTF.

CDR3: CASSLLTPPYGYTF. CDR3 nucleotide sequence: TGTGCCAGCAGTTTATTAACTCCCCCCTATGGCTACACCTTC. The chain has TRBV27 and TRBJ1-2, with unresolved D. The V end lost 1 base, the J end lost 4 bases, and 10 bases lay between the germline ends. Germline V lookup: CDR1 MNHEY, CDR2 SMNVEV (reference sequence). The CDR3 is 14 amino acids.

On this clonotype: A much larger clone is a single base away; this may be a read error. Given the absence of the conserved phenylalanine or tryptophan at the CDR3 end, a read error is likely. DNA for the CDR3: TGTGCCAGCAGCTCGTACAGGGCAGGAGGCACAGATACGCAGTATTTA. Translation: CASSSYRAGGTDTQYL. This chain uses TRBV7-8 with TRBJ2-3; D possibly corresponds to TRBD1 (6 bases). CDR1 is SGHVS and CDR2 is FQNEAQ in the germline V gene. The CDR3 totals 16 residues. V was trimmed by 4 bases and J by 1 base, leaving 15 bases between them.